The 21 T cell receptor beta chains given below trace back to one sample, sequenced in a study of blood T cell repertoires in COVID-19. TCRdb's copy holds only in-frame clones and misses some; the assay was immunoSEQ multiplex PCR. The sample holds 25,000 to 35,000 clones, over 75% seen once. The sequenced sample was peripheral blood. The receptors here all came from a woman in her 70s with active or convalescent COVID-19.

The DNA for the CDR3 is TGTGCCAGCAGCCACATCCTAGCGGCCCAGGATAATGAGCAGTTCTTC. Amino acids: CASSHILAAQDNEQFF. J is TRBJ2-1 and V is TRBV3-1 (or the pseudogene TRBV3-2); the match to TRBD2 covers 7 bases. This CDR3 spans 16 amino acids. The germline V gene encodes CDR1 LGHDT and CDR2 YNNKEL (reference sequence). The V and J ends lost 3 bases and 7 bases, in that order; junction bases with no gene match: 12.

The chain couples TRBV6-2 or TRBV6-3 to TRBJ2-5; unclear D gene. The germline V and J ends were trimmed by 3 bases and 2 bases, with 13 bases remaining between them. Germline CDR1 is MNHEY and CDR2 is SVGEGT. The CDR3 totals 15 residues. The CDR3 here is CASSYSVPRQETQYF. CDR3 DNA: TGTGCCAGCAGTTATAGTGTCCCACGTCAAGAGACCCAGTACTTC.

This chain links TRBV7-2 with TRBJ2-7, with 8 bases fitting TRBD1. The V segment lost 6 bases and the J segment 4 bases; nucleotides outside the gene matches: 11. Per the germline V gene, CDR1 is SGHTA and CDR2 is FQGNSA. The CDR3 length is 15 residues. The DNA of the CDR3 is TGTGCCAGCAGTTACCGACAGGGGCCTAGGTACGAGCAGTACTTC. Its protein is CASSYRQGPRYEQYF.

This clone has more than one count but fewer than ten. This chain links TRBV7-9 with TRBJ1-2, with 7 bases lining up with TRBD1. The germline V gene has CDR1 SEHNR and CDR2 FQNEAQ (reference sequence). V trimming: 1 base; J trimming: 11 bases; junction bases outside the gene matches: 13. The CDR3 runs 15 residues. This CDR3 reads CASSLGTGQSMGYTF. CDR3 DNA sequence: TGTGCCAGCAGCTTAGGTACGGGACAGAGTATGGGATACACCTTC.

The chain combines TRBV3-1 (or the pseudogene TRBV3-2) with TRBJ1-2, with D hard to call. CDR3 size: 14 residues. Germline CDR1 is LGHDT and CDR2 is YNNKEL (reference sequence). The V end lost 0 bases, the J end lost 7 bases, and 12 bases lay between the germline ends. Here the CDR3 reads CASSQDLATGGYTF. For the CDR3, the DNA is TGTGCCAGCAGCCAAGATCTCGCGACGGGTGGCTACACCTTC.

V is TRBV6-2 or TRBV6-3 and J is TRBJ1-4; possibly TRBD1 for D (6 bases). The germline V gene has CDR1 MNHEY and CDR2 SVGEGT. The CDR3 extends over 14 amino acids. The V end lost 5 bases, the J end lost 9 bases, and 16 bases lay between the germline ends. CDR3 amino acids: CASSNLWGRKKLFF. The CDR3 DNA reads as TGTGCCAGCAGTAACCTCTGGGGGCGCAAAAAACTGTTTTTT.

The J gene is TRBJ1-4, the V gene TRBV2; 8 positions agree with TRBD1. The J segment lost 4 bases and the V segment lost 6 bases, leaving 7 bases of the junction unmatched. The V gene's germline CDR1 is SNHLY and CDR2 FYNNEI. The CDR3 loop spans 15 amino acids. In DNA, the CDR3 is TGTGCCAGCAGCCTAACAGGGGGGGATAATGAAAAACTGTTTTTT. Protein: CASSLTGGDNEKLFF.

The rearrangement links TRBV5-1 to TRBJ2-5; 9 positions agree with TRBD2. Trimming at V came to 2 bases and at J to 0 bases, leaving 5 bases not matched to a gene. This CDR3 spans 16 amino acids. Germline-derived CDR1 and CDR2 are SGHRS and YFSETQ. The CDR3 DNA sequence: TGCGCCAGCAGCTTAGCGGGGGGAACTCACCAAGAGACCCAGTACTTC. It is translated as CASSLAGGTHQETQYF.

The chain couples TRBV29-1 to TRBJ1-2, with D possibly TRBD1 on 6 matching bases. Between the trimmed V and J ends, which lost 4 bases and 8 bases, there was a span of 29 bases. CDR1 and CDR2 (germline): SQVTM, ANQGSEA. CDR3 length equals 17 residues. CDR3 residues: CSVGGPGGAARVSGYTF. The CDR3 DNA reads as TGCAGCGTTGGGGGCCCGGGGGGGGCCGCCAGGGTGAGCGGCTACACCTTC.

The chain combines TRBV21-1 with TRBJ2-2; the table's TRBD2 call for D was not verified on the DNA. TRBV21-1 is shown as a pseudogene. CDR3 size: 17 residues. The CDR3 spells CASSISAGPGGTGELFF. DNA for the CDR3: TGTGCCAGCAGCATATCTGCCGGGCCCGGGGGCACCGGGGAGCTGTTTTTT.

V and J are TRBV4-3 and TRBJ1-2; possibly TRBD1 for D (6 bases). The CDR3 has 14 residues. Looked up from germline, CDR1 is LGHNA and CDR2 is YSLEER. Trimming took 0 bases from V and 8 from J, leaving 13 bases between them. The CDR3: CASSQDIRGTGYTF. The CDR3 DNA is TGCGCCAGCAGCCAAGATATAAGGGGGACCGGCTACACCTTC.

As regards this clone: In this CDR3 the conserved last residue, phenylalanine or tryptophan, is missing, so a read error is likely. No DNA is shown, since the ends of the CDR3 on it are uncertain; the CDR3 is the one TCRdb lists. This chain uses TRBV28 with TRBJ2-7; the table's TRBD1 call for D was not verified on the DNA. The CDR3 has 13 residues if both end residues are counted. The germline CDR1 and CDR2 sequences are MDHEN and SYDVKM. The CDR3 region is CASSSRQNRGHLL.

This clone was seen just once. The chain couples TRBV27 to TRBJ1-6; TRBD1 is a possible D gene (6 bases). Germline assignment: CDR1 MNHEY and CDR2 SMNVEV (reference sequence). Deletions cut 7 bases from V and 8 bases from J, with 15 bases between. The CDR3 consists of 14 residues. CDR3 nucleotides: TGTGCCAGCAAAAGGGGGACCTCAGATTCACCCCTCCACTTT. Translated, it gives CASKRGTSDSPLHF.

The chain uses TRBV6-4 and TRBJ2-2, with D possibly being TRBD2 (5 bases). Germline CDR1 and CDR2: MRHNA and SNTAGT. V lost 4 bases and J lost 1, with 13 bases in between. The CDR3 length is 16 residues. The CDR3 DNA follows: TGTGCCAGCAGTGCCCGGAAAGAGGGGAACACCGGGGAGCTGTTTTTT. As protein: CASSARKEGNTGELFF.

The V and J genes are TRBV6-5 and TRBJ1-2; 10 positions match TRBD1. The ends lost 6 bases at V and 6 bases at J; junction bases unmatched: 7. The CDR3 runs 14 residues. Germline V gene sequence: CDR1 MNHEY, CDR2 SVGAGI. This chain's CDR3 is CASSRSGQGNGYTF. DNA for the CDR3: TGTGCCAGCAGCAGGTCGGGACAGGGGAATGGCTACACCTTC.

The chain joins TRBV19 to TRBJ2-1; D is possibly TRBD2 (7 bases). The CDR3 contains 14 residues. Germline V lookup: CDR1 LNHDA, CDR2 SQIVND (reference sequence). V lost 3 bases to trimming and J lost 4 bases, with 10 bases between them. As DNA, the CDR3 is TGTGCCAGTAGTATGCGGGGGCATTACAATGAGCAGTTCTTC. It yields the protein CASSMRGHYNEQFF.

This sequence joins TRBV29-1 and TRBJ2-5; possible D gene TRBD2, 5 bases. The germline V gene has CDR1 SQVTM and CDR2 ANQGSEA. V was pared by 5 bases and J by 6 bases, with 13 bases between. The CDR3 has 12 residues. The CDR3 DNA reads TGCAGCGTTTCCCGGGGTCAGAAGACCCAGTACTTC. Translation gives CSVSRGQKTQYF. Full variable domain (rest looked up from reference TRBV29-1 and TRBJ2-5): SAVISQKPSRDICQRGTSLTIQCQVDSQVTMMFWYRQQPGQSLTLIATANQGSEATYESGFVIDKFPISRPNLTFSTLTVSNMSPEDSSIYLCSVSRGQKTQYFGPGTRLLVL.

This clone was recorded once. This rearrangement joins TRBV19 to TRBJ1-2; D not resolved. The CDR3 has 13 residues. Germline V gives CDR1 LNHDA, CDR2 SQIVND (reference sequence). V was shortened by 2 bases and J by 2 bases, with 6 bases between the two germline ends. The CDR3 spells CASSISGNYGYTF. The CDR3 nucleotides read TGTGCCAGTAGTATATCTGGCAACTATGGCTACACCTTC.

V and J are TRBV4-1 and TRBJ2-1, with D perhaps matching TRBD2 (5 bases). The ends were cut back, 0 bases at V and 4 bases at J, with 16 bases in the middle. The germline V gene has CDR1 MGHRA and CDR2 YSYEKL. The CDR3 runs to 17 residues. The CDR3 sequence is CASSQEFPGSSYNEQFF. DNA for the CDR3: TGCGCCAGCAGCCAAGAATTTCCGGGGAGTTCTTACAATGAGCAGTTCTTC.

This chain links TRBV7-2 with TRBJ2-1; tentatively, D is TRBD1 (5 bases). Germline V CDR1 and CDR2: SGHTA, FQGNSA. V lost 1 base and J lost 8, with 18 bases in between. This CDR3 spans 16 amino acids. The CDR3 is CASSLVPGLRADEQFF. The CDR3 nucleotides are TGTGCCAGCAGCTTAGTTCCAGGGCTTAGGGCGGATGAGCAGTTCTTC.

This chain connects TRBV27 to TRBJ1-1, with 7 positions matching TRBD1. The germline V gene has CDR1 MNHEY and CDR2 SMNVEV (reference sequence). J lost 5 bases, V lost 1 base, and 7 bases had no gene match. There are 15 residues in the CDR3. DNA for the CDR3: TGTGCCAGCAGTTTATACCGACAGGGTGGGACTGAAGCTTTCTTT. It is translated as CASSLYRQGGTEAFF.